The clone carrying this TCR beta chain was counted only a few times. Its antigen is not known. The record originates from a study of cytomegalovirus exposure and HLA in healthy donors. In the study overall: The 95 million to 120 million unique TCR beta sequences, from about 179 million T cells, were found by an earlier analysis. Points from the study as a whole: Segments of the TCR beta V type were, in most cases, productive about 87% or about 30% of the time in an earlier analysis.

The germline V gene has CDR1 SEHNR and CDR2 FQNEAQ (reference sequence). With 5 bases removed from V and 3 bases from J, the gap between germline ends came to 13 bases. CDR3 length: 15 amino acids. PCR was performed using 60 Vbeta and 13 Jbeta primers. The data were produced by immunoSEQ multiplex PCR, yet TCRdb's version contains in-frame clones alone and is incomplete. The sample has around 150,000 clones, 80% seen once. The source material was PBMCs. The chain links TRBV7-9 to TRBJ2-2; D is possibly TRBD2 (6 bases). This TCR came from a man aged 25 to 40 in good health. The DNA of the CDR3 is TGTGCCAGCAGCCACAGCGGGTCACACACCGGGGAGCTGTTTTTT. Encoded protein: CASSHSGSHTGELFF.